The clone carrying this T cell receptor (beta chain) has more than one count but fewer than ten. Its target is not known. The CDR3 loop spans 15 amino acids. Germline V gives CDR1 SGHKS, CDR2 YYEKEE (reference sequence). V gave up 2 bases and J gave up 3 bases, with 15 bases separating them. This record comes from a study of blood T cells in healthy people across ages. Primed by a sample-barcoded 5' primer and a J-beta primer mix, a second PCR proceeded for roughly 6 to 12 cycles. TCRdb reprocessed the 5' RACE reads with MiXCR, giving one entry per CDR3 protein. The sample lists 1.5 million to 2 million distinct CDR3 sequences, roughly 27% occurring once. Study findings and constraints: Estimates of diversity drawn from one million T cells were considered underestimates. CMV status of donors was unknown, possibly confounding expanded clonotype changes. Getting older went along with TCR beta diversity per million T cells dropping roughly linearly.

The sequenced sample was blood. The sequence was collected from a woman in her 30s in good health. V is TRBV5-5 and J is TRBJ2-7, with D hard to call. The chain's CDR3 is CASSLYPRLYYEQYF. The CDR3 DNA sequence: TGTGCCAGCAGCTTATATCCCCGACTTTACTACGAGCAGTACTTC.